One and the same sample provided the 20 T cell receptor beta chains below, sequenced in a study of cytomegalovirus exposure and HLA in healthy donors. 60 Vbeta and 13 Jbeta primers were used in PCR. Assay: immunoSEQ multiplex PCR; the TCRdb copy retains only in-frame clones and omits some. This table has roughly 100,000 clones, over 70% appearing once. Sequenced material: PBMCs. These receptors were taken from a female donor in good health and CMV-seronegative.

This rearrangement joins TRBV7-2 to TRBJ1-1, with 9 bases identical to TRBD1. CDR1 is SGHTA and CDR2 is FQGNSA in the germline V gene. This CDR3 comprises 14 residues. V dropped 4 bases and J dropped 2; count of bases not matched to a gene: 2. CDR3 residues: CASSSDRGNTEAFF. The CDR3 DNA reads as TGTGCCAGCAGCTCGGACAGGGGCAACACTGAAGCTTTCTTT.

The CDR3 DNA is TGCAGCTTCGTCGGACTAGCGGGAGGGACTACATCCTACAATGAGCAGTTCTTC. Translated, it gives CSFVGLAGGTTSYNEQFF. The rearrangement joins TRBV29-1 to TRBJ2-1; 15 nucleotides match TRBD2. CDR3 size: 18 residues. In germline, CDR1 is SQVTM, CDR2 ANQGSEA. The V segment lost 8 bases and the J segment 1 base; nucleotides outside the gene matches: 12.

This clone was observed a handful of times. The chain employs TRBV5-1 and TRBJ1-1; perhaps TRBD1 as D (5 bases). V was trimmed by 2 bases and J by 6 bases, leaving 8 bases between them. Germline CDR1 reads SGHRS; CDR2 reads YFSETQ. CDR3 length: 12 residues. This CDR3 reads CASSFPGPEAFF. The CDR3 DNA follows: TGCGCCAGCAGCTTCCCAGGGCCTGAAGCTTTCTTT.

The chain combines TRBV21-1 with TRBJ2-5; the table gives TRBD2 as D, unverified against the DNA. TRBV21-1 corresponds to a pseudogene. CDR3 length: 17 amino acids. Written as DNA, the CDR3 is TGTGCCAGCAGCAAAGCGCTAGCGGGACCTTTCGCGGAGACCCAGTACTTC. Its protein is CASSKALAGPFAETQYF.

The CDR3 here is CASSLRDSRLGELFF. The CDR3 DNA is TGTGCCAGCAGCTTAAGAGACAGTCGTTTAGGGGAGCTGTTTTTT. The chain recombines TRBV7-8 with TRBJ2-2; tentative D call: TRBD1 (5 bases). With 2 bases removed from V and 8 bases from J, the gap between germline ends came to 15 bases. This CDR3 has 15 amino acids. Per germline, CDR1 SGHVS and CDR2 FQNEAQ.

The chain recombines TRBV29-1 with TRBJ2-7, with 10 bases matching TRBD1. Germline CDR1 is SQVTM and CDR2 is ANQGSEA. The trim removed 7 bases at V and 7 bases at J, leaving 13 bases unmatched. CDR3 length: 14 amino acids. The CDR3 here is CSAGQGGFVGEQYF. CDR3 coding DNA: TGCAGCGCCGGACAGGGGGGCTTTGTGGGGGAGCAGTACTTC.

Only a few counts were recorded for this clone. The V and J genes are TRBV2 and TRBJ2-5; 11 nucleotides match TRBD2. V lost 0 bases, J lost 5 bases, and 5 bases stayed unmatched. The germline CDR1 and CDR2 sequences are SNHLY and FYNNEI. The CDR3 runs to 16 residues. CDR3 DNA: TGTGCCAGCAGTGAAGCTAGCGGGAGGGTACGGGAGACCCAGTACTTC. Its translation is CASSEASGRVRETQYF.

This clone appeared a single time. The genes are TRBV7-2 and TRBJ2-2, with D possibly TRBD2 on 5 matching bases. The CDR3 has 13 residues. Looked up from germline, CDR1 is SGHTA and CDR2 is FQGNSA. V dropped 5 bases and J dropped 5 bases, with 9 bases sitting between them. The CDR3 spells CASSPRGTGELFF. The DNA for the CDR3 is TGTGCCAGCAGCCCCCGAGGGACCGGGGAGCTGTTTTTT.

CDR3 bases: TGCGCCAGCAGCCAAGAAATCCCAGGGCGGTATGGCTACACCTTC. Translating gives CASSQEIPGRYGYTF. The J gene is TRBJ1-2, the V gene TRBV4-1; D may be TRBD1 (5 bases). CDR1 is MGHRA, CDR2 YSYEKL, per germline. V was pared by 0 bases and J by 5 bases, with 13 bases between. This CDR3 has 15 amino acids.

This clone appeared a single time. J is TRBJ1-5 and V is TRBV12-2; the table names TRBD1, a call not compared with the DNA. TRBV12-2 constitutes a pseudogene. The CDR3 is 15 residues long. CDR3 DNA sequence: TGTGCAAGTCGCTCGGACAACCCAGGCAATCAGCCCCAGCATTTT. It specifies CASRSDNPGNQPQHF.

V is TRBV21-1 and J is TRBJ2-7; the table's D gene call, TRBD2, was not cross checked with the DNA. TRBV21-1 counts as a pseudogene. The CDR3 runs 19 residues. The CDR3 reads CASSKGRADGLVKPYEQYF. The CDR3 DNA reads as TGTGCCAGCAGCAAGGGCCGGGCGGACGGACTAGTGAAACCCTACGAGCAGTACTTC.

This clone appeared a few times. In DNA, the CDR3 is TGTGCCAGCCGCTACGAGGTAGCGCCCCACAATGAGCAGTTCTTC. This sequence encodes CASRYEVAPHNEQFF. The V call is TRBV6-1, the J call TRBJ2-1; D is perhaps TRBD2 (5 bases). Trimming pared 8 bases from V and 5 bases from J, leaving 19 bases between. This CDR3 has 15 amino acids. Germline V gene data show CDR1 as MNHNS and CDR2 as SASEGT.

The chain recombines TRBV9 with TRBJ1-4; perhaps TRBD1 as D (6 bases). Trimming removed 1 base from V and 7 bases from J, with 8 bases in between. The CDR3 contains 13 residues. Germline lookup yields CDR1 SGDLS and CDR2 YYNGEE. CDR3 sequence: CASSVRGGEKLFF. The CDR3 DNA reads TGTGCCAGCAGCGTAAGAGGGGGTGAAAAACTGTTTTTT.

The V call is TRBV28, the J call TRBJ2-3, with TRBD2 as a possible D gene (6 bases). The CDR3 is 13 residues long. The V and J ends lost 3 bases and 5 bases respectively, with 9 bases between them. Germline assignment: CDR1 MDHEN and CDR2 SYDVKM. This chain's CDR3 is CASSFGGRDTQYF. The DNA for the CDR3 is TGTGCCAGCAGTTTCGGGGGACGAGATACGCAGTATTTT.

The chain employs TRBV2 and TRBJ2-2; TRBD1 agrees at 7 bases. CDR3 length equals 14 residues. V shed 6 bases and J 6 bases; nucleotides not matched to a gene: 7. The germline gives CDR1 SNHLY, CDR2 FYNNEI. The CDR3 region is CASRTGMGSGELFF. The CDR3 DNA follows: TGTGCCAGCAGGACAGGGATGGGGTCCGGGGAGCTGTTTTTT. Using reference TRBV2 and TRBJ2-2 for the parts outside the CDR3, the full variable domain is EPEVTQTPSHQVTQMGQEVILRCVPISNHLYFYWYRQILGQKVEFLVSFYNNEISEKSEIFDDQFSVERPDGSNFTLKIRSTKLEDSAMYFCASRTGMGSGELFFGEGSRLTVL.

This clone is medium-sized by share. The chain has TRBV7-9 and TRBJ2-1; 8 nucleotides agree with TRBD2. This CDR3 is built from 16 residues. V was clipped by 1 base and J by 6 bases; unmatched bases: 8. CDR1 and CDR2 (germline): SEHNR, FQNEAQ (reference sequence). CDR3 protein: CASSLVRSGSLNEQFF. The CDR3 DNA follows: TGTGCCAGCAGCTTAGTTCGGAGCGGGAGTCTCAATGAGCAGTTCTTC.

As DNA, the CDR3 is TGCGCCAGCAGTGCCACTAGCGGGACCTACGAGCAGTACTTC. Protein: CASSATSGTYEQYF. The chain combines TRBV5-1 with TRBJ2-7; 10 bases are shared with TRBD2. The CDR3 totals 14 residues. Germline V gene data show CDR1 as SGHRS and CDR2 as YFSETQ. Germline trimming cut 5 bases from V and 2 bases from J; bases unmatched to any gene: 4.

The chain has TRBV11-2 and TRBJ2-7; D is unclear. Per the germline V gene, CDR1 is SGHAT and CDR2 is FQNNGV. The CDR3 totals 11 residues. V lost 3 bases and J lost 5, with 5 bases in between. The CDR3 DNA is TGTGCCAGCAGCTTTCTCCACGAGCAGTACTTC. This sequence encodes CASSFLHEQYF.

The chain uses TRBV15 and TRBJ2-1; a possible D gene is TRBD1 (6 bases). The CDR3 covers 19 residues. Germline CDR1 and CDR2: LNHNV and YYDKDF (reference sequence). V was shortened by 4 bases and J by 0 bases, with 22 bases between the two germline ends. The CDR3 is CATSTRNRTASNSYNEQFF. In DNA form, the CDR3 reads TGTGCCACCAGCACCCGCAATAGGACAGCCTCCAACTCCTACAATGAGCAGTTCTTC.

The chain has TRBV6-1 and TRBJ2-7; TRBD2 matches at 10 bases. CDR1 is MNHNS, CDR2 SASEGT, per germline. The CDR3 is 15 residues long. V was pared by 1 base and J by 5 bases, with 5 bases of the junction left unmatched. The CDR3: CASSEGASGGHEQYF. The CDR3 coding sequence is TGTGCCAGCAGTGAAGGGGCTAGCGGGGGACACGAGCAGTACTTC.